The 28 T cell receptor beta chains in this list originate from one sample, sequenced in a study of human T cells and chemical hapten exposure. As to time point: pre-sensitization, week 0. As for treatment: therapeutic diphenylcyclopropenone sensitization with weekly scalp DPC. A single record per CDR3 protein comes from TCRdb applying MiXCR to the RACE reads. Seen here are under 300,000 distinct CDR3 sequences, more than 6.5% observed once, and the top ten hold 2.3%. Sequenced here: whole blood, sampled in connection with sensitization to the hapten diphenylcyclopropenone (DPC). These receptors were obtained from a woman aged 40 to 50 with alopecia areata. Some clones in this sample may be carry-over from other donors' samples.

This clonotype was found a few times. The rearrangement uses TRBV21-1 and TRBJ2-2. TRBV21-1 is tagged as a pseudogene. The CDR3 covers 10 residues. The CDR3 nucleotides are TGTGCCCCAAACACCGGGGAGCTGTTTTTT. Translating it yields CAPNTGELFF.

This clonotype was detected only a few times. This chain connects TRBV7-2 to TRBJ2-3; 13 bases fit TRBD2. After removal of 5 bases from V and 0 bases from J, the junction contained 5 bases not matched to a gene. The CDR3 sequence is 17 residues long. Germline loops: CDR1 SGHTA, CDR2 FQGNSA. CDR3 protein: CASSPWGLAGSTDTQYF. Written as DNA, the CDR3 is TGTGCCAGCAGCCCCTGGGGACTAGCGGGAAGCACAGATACGCAGTATTTT. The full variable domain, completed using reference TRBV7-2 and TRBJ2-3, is GAGVSQSPSNKVTEKGKDVELRCDPISGHTALYWYRQSLGQGLEFLIYFQGNSAPDKSGLPSDRFSAERTGGSVSTLTIQRTQQEDSAVYLCASSPWGLAGSTDTQYFGPGTRLTVL.

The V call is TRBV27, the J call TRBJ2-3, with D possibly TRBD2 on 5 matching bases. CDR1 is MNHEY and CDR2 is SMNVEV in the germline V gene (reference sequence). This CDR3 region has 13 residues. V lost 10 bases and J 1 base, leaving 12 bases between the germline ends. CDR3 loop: CAILQRGTDTQYF. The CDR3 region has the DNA TGTGCCATTTTACAGAGGGGCACAGATACGCAGTATTTT.

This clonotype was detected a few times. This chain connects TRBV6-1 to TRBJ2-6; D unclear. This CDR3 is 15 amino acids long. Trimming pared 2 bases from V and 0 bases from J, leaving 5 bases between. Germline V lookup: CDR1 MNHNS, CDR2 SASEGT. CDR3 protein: CASSETSSGANVLTF. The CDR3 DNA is TGTGCCAGCAGTGAAACGAGCTCTGGGGCCAACGTCCTGACTTTC.

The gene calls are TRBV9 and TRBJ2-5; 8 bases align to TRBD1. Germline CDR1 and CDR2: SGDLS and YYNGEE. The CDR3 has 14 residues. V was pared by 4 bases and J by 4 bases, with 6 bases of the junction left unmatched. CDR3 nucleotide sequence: TGTGCCAGCAGCTCAGAGGGGACAGGAGAGACCCAGTACTTC. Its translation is CASSSEGTGETQYF.

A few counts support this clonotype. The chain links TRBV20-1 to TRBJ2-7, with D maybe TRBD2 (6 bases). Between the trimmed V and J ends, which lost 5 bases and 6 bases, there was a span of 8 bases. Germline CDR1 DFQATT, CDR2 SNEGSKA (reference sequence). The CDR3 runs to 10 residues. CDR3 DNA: TGCAGTGCTGGGAGGACCGAGCAGTACTTC. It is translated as CSAGRTEQYF.

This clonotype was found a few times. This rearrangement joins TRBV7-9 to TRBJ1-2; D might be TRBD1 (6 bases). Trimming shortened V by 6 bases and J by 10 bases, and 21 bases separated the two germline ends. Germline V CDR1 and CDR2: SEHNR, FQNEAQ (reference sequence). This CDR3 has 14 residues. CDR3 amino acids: CASRRDTGAGVYTF. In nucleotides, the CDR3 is TGTGCCAGCAGGCGGGACACGGGGGCCGGAGTCTACACCTTC.

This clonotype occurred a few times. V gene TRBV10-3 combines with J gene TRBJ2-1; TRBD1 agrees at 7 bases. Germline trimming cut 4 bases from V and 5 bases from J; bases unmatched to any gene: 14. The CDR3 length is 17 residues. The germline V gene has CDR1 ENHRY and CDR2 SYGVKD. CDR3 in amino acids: CAISAPRQGRVDNEQFF. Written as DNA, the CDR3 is TGTGCCATCAGTGCACCCCGACAGGGACGGGTGGACAATGAGCAGTTCTTC.

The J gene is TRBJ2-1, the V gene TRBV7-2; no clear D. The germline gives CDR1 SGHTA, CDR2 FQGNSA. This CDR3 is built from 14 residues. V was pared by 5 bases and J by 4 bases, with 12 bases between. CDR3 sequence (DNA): TGTGCCAGCAGCCCGATTGCAGCATACAATGAGCAGTTCTTC. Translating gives CASSPIAAYNEQFF.

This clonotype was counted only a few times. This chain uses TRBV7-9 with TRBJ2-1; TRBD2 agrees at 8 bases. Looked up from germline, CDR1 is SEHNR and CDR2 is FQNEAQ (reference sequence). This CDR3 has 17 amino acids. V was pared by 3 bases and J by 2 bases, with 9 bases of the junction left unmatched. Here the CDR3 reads CASSFRRTSRTYNEQFF. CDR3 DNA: TGTGCCAGCAGCTTCAGGCGGACTAGCAGAACCTACAATGAGCAGTTCTTC. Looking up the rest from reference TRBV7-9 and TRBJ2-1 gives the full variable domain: DTGVSQNPRHKITKRGQNVTFRCDPISEHNRLYWYRQTLGQGPEFLTYFQNEAQLEKSRLLSDRFSAERPKGSFSTLEIQRTEQGDSAMYLCASSFRRTSRTYNEQFFGPGTRLTVL.

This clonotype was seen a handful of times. This chain's CDR3 is CASTVSHGGWAFF. CDR3 sequence (DNA): TGTGCCAGCACCGTATCACACGGGGGATGGGCTTTCTTT. The rearrangement joins TRBV25-1 to TRBJ1-1; a possible D gene is TRBD1 (5 bases). This CDR3 comprises 13 residues. Trimming cost V 7 bases and J 11 bases, with 20 bases left between them. Germline loops: CDR1 MGHDK, CDR2 SYGVNS.

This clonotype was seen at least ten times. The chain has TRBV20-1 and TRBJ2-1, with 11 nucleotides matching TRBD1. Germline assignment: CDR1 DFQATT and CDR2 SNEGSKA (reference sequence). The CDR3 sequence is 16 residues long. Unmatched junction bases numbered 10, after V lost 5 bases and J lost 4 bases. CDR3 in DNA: TGCAGTGCTCCACCTTCCGGGACAGGGGGGTACAATGAGCAGTTCTTC. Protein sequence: CSAPPSGTGGYNEQFF.

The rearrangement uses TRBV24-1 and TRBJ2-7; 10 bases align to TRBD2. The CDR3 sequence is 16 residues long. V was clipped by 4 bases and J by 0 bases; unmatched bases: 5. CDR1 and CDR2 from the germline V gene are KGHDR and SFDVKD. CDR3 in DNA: TGTGCCACCAGTGACCCCAGGACTAGCGGCTCCTACGAGCAGTACTTC. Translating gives CATSDPRTSGSYEQYF.

CDR3 region: CASSPGQNSPLHF. In nucleotides, the CDR3 is TGTGCCAGCAGTCCAGGGCAAAATTCACCCCTCCACTTT. This chain links TRBV6-6 with TRBJ1-6; possibly TRBD1 for D (5 bases). The germline V gene encodes CDR1 MNHNY and CDR2 SVGAGI (reference sequence). The CDR3 extends over 13 amino acids. Trimming took off 5 bases at V and 7 bases at J, with 9 bases between the two ends.

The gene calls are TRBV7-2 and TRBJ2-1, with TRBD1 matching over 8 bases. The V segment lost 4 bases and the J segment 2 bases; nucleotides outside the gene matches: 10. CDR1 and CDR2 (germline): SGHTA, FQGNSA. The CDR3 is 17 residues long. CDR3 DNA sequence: TGTGCCAGCAGCTCCCTAGTAGGGACAGGAGCCTACAATGAGCAGTTCTTC. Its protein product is CASSSLVGTGAYNEQFF. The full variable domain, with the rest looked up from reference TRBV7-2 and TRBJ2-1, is GAGVSQSPSNKVTEKGKDVELRCDPISGHTALYWYRQSLGQGLEFLIYFQGNSAPDKSGLPSDRFSAERTGGSVSTLTIQRTQQEDSAVYLCASSSLVGTGAYNEQFFGPGTRLTVL.

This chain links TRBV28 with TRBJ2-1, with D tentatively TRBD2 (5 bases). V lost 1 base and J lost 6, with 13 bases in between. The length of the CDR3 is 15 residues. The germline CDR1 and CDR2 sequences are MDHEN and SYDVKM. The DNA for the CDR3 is TGTGCCAGCAGTTTATCAGGAAGAGGGCCCAATGAGCAGTTCTTC. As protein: CASSLSGRGPNEQFF.

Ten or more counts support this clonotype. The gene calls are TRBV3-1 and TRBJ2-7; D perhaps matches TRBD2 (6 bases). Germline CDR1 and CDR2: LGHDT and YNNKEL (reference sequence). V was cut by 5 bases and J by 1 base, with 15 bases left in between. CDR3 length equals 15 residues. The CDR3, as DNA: TGTGCCAGCAGCTACAGCCCCGGAGGGTCCTACGAGCAGTACTTC. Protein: CASSYSPGGSYEQYF.

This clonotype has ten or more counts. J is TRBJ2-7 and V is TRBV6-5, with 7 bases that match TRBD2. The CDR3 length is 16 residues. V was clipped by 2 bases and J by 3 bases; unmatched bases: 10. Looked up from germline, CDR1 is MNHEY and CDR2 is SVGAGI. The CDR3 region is CASSYPREANHYEQYF. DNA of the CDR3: TGTGCCAGCAGTTACCCCCGGGAGGCGAACCACTACGAGCAGTACTTC.

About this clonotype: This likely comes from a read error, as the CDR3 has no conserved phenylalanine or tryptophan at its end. In DNA form, the CDR3 reads TGTGCCACCAGTGACCCATCTAGCGGGAGGCTCAACACCGGGGAGCTGTTTGTT. Its translation: CATSDPSSGRLNTGELFV. The rearrangement links TRBV24-1 to TRBJ2-2; 11 bases align to TRBD2. The trim removed 4 bases at V and 2 bases at J, leaving 8 bases unmatched. CDR3 length equals 18 residues. Germline CDR1 and CDR2: KGHDR and SFDVKD.

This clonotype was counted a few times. DNA for the CDR3: TGTGCCAGCAGTGGACAGGGTAGGGTGGACATTCAGTACTTC. Amino acids: CASSGQGRVDIQYF. The chain links TRBV6-6 to TRBJ2-4; 8 bases are shared with TRBD1. Germline assignment: CDR1 MNHNY and CDR2 SVGAGI (reference sequence). V dropped 5 bases and J dropped 8; count of bases not matched to a gene: 8. This CDR3 has 14 residues.

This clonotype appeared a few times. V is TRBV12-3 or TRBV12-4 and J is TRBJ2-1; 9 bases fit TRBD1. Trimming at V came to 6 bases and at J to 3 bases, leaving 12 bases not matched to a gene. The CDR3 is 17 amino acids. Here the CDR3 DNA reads TGTGCCAGCAGCCCGGGACAGGGAGGTCCCAACTACAATGAGCAGTTCTTC. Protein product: CASSPGQGGPNYNEQFF.

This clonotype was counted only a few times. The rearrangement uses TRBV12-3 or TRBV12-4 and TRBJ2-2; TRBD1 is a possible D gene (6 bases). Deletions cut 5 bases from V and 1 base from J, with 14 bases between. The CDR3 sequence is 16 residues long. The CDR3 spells CASSLPTGQNTGELFF. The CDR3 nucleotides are TGTGCCAGCAGTCTTCCCACGGGACAGAACACCGGGGAGCTGTTTTTT.

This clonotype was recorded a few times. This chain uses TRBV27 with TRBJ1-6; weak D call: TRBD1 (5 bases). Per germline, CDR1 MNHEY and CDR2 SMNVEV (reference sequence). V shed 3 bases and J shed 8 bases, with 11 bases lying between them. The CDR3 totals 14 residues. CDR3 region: CASSFRDRDSPLHF. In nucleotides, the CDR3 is TGTGCCAGCAGTTTCCGGGACCGCGATTCACCCCTCCACTTT.

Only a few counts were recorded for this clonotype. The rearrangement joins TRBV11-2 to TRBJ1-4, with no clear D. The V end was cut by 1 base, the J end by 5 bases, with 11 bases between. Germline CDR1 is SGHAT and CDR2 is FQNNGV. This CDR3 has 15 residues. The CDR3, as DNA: TGTGCCAGCAGCTTAGGGAGACGGTCAAATGAAAAACTGTTTTTT. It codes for CASSLGRRSNEKLFF.

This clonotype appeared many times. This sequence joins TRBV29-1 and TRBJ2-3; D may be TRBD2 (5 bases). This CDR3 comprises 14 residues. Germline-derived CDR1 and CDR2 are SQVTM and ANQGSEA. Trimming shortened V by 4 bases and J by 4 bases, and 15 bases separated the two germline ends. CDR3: CSVVVRGRADTQYF. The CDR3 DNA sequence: TGCAGCGTTGTGGTTAGAGGGCGGGCAGATACGCAGTATTTT.

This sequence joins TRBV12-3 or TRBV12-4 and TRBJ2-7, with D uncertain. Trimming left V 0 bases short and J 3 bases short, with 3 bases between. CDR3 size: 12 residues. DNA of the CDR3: TGTGCCAGCAGTTTAGCCCTCTACGAGCAGTACTTC. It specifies CASSLALYEQYF.

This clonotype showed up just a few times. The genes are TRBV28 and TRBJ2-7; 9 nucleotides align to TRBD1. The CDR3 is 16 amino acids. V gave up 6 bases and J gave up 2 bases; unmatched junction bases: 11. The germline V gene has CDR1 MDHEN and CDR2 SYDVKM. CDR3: CASSPMPGQGTYEQYF. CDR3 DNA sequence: TGTGCCAGCAGCCCCATGCCGGGACAGGGAACCTACGAGCAGTACTTC.

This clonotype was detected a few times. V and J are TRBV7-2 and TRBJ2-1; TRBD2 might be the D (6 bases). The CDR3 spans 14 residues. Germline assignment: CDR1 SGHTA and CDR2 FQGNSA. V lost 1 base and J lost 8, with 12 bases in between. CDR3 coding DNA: TGTGCCAGCAGCTTAGTGGGGGGAGCGGATGAGCAGTTCTTC. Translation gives CASSLVGGADEQFF.